This T cell receptor (beta chain) was recorded in a study of long-term antiretroviral therapy in people with HIV. The CDR3 is made up of 15 amino acids. Per the germline V gene, CDR1 is MNHNS and CDR2 is SASEGT. Between the trimmed V and J ends, which lost 4 bases and 0 bases, there was a span of 10 bases. A v3.0 immunoSEQ assay was performed at survey level. The target of sequencing was roughly 35,000-50,000 T-cell genomes per sample. Only in-frame clones appear in the TCRdb table, and some are missing; sequencing was by immunoSEQ multiplex PCR. The top ten hold around 20% of the sample, which has some 14,000 clones, about 86% seen once.

This chain joins TRBV6-1 and TRBJ2-1; D possibly corresponds to TRBD1 (5 bases). The sequencing used unsorted PBMCs, collected just before starting antiretroviral therapy. This sequence originates from a man aged 35 to 55 with HIV. This CDR3 is CASSVTDNSYNEQFF. The DNA for the CDR3 is TGTGCCAGCAGTGTGACAGACAACTCCTACAATGAGCAGTTCTTC.